The 6 T cell receptor beta chains below were found in one sample sequenced in a study of blood T cell repertoires in COVID-19. Sequenced by immunoSEQ multiplex PCR; TCRdb stores in-frame clones only, minus some. The sample shows around 160,000 clones, around 79% of them seen only once. Sequenced input: PBMCs or T cells enriched from blood (not recorded which). The source of these receptors is a man aged 45-60 years who had recovered from COVID-19.

The V call is TRBV14, the J call TRBJ1-2; 8 positions agree with TRBD1. Trimming removed 1 base from V and 3 bases from J; junction bases left unmatched: 7. The length of the CDR3 is 16 residues. From germline, CDR1 is SGHDN and CDR2 FVKESK. For the CDR3, the DNA is TGTGCCAGCAGCCAAGTCACAGGGGGGACTCACTATGGCTACACCTTC. Protein: CASSQVTGGTHYGYTF.

The chain uses TRBV29-1 and TRBJ1-1; 8 bases line up with TRBD1. With V trimmed by 5 bases and J by 6 bases, 14 bases remained unmatched. Germline V gene data show CDR1 as SQVTM and CDR2 as ANQGSEA. The CDR3 has 15 residues. CDR3 protein: CSVSRGRGLSSEAFF. CDR3 coding DNA: TGCAGCGTTTCCCGGGGCAGGGGGCTTAGCTCTGAAGCTTTCTTT.

This rearrangement joins TRBV2 to TRBJ1-4, with 7 bases identical to TRBD1. This CDR3 region has 16 residues. V shed 6 bases, J shed 8 bases, and the junction held 15 bases outside the gene matches. CDR1 is SNHLY, CDR2 FYNNEI, per germline. The CDR3 protein is CASRRGGAVKYEKLFF. The CDR3 DNA reads as TGTGCCAGCAGACGAGGGGGCGCGGTTAAGTACGAAAAACTGTTTTTT.

This clone was recorded a few times. The chain is built from TRBV2 and TRBJ1-6, with D hard to call. Germline-derived CDR1 and CDR2 are SNHLY and FYNNEI. V was clipped by 7 bases and J by 0 bases, with 7 bases between them. This CDR3 region has 14 residues. The CDR3 region has the DNA TGTGCCAGCATTCAGGTCTCCTATAATTCACCCCTCCACTTT. Translation: CASIQVSYNSPLHF.

The rearrangement links TRBV6-5 to TRBJ1-2; the match to TRBD1 covers 7 bases. Germline CDR1 MNHEY, CDR2 SVGAGI. V was clipped by 5 bases and J by 2 bases; unmatched bases: 5. This CDR3 has 14 residues. Here the CDR3 reads CASSRQGTNYGYTF. The CDR3 DNA follows: TGTGCCAGCAGTAGACAGGGTACCAACTATGGCTACACCTTC.

V and J are TRBV5-1 and TRBJ2-3; 10 bases are a match to TRBD2. V was pared by 5 bases and J by 0 bases, with 12 bases of the junction left unmatched. CDR1 and CDR2 from the germline V gene are SGHRS and YFSETQ. The CDR3 contains 18 residues. CDR3 sequence reads: CASSLSSGGSTSTDTQYF. As DNA, the CDR3 is TGCGCCAGCAGTTTGTCTAGCGGGGGTTCCACTAGCACAGATACGCAGTATTTT.